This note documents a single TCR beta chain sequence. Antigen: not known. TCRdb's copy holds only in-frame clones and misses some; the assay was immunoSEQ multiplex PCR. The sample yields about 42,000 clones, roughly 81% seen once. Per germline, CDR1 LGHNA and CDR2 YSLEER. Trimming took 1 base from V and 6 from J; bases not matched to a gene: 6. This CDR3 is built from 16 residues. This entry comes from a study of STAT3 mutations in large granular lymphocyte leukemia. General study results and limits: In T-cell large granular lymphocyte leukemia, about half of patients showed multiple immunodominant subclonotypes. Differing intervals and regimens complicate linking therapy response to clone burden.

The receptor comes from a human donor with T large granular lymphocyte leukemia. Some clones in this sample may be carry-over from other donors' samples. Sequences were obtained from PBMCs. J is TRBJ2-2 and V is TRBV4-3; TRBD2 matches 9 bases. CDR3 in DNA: TGCGCCAGCAGCCAAGGAGGAGCGGGGGGTGCCGGGGAGCTGTTTTTT. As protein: CASSQGGAGGAGELFF.